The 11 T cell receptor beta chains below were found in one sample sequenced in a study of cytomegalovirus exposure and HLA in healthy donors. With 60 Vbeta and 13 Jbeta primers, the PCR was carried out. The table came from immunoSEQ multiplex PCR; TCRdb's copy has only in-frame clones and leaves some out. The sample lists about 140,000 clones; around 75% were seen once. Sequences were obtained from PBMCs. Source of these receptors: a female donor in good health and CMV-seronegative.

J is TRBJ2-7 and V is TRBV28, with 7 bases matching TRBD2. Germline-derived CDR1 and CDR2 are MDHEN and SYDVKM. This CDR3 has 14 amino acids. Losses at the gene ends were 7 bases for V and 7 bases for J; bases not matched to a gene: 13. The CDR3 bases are TGTGCCAGCACCCAGGGACTACGTCGAAAGGAGCAGTACTTC. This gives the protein CASTQGLRRKEQYF. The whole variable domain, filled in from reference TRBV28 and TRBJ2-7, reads DVKVTQSSRYLVKRTGEKVFLECVQDMDHENMFWYRQDPGLGLRLIYFSYDVKMKEKGDIPEGYSVSREKKERFSLILESASTNQTSMYLCASTQGLRRKEQYFGPGTRLTVT.

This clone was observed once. The CDR3: CSVSYRGDGYTF. CDR3 coding DNA: TGCAGCGTATCCTACAGGGGGGATGGCTACACCTTC. The chain joins TRBV29-1 to TRBJ1-2, with 8 bases fitting TRBD1. The germline gives CDR1 SQVTM, CDR2 ANQGSEA. Unmatched junction bases numbered 6, after V lost 6 bases and J lost 6 bases. This CDR3 comprises 12 residues.

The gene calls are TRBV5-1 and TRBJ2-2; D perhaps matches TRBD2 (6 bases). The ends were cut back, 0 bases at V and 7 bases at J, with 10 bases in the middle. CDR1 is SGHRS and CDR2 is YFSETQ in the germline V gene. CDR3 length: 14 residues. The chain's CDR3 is CASSLERRVGELFF. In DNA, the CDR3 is TGCGCCAGCAGCTTGGAGAGGAGGGTCGGGGAGCTGTTTTTT. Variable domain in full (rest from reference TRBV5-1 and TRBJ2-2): KAGVTQTPRYLIKTRGQQVTLSCSPISGHRSVSWYQQTPGQGLQFLFEYFSETQRNKGNFPGRFSGRQFSNSRSEMNVSTLELGDSALYLCASSLERRVGELFFGEGSRLTVL.

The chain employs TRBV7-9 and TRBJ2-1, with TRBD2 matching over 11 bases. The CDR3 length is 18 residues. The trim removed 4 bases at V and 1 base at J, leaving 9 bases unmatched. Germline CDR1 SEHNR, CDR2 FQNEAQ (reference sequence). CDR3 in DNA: TGTGCCAGCAGCTCCCGACCGACTAGCGGGGATTCCTACAATGAGCAGTTCTTC. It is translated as CASSSRPTSGDSYNEQFF.

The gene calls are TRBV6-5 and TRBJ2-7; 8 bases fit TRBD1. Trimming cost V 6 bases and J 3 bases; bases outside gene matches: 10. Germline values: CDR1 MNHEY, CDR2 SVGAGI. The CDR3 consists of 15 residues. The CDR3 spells CASRVGQAPNYEQYF. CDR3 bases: TGTGCCAGCAGAGTGGGACAGGCTCCTAACTACGAGCAGTACTTC.

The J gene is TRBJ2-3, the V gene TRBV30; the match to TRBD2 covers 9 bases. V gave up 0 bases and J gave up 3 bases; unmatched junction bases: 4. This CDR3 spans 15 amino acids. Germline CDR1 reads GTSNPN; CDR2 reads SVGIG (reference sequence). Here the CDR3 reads CAWSVGAGGTDTQYF. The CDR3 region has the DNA TGTGCCTGGAGTGTAGGGGCGGGAGGGACAGATACGCAGTATTTT. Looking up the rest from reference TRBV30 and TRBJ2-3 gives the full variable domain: SQTIHQWPATLVQPVGSPLSLECTVEGTSNPNLYWYRQAAGRGLQLLFYSVGIGQISSEVPQNLSASRPQDRQFILSSKKLLLSDSGFYLCAWSVGAGGTDTQYFGPGTRLTVL.

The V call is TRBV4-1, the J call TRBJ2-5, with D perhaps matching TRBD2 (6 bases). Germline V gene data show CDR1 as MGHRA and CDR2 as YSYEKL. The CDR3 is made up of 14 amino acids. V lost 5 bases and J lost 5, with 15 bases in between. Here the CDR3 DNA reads TGCGCCAGCAGCTCCCTGGGGGGATCGGAGACCCAGTACTTC. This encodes CASSSLGGSETQYF.

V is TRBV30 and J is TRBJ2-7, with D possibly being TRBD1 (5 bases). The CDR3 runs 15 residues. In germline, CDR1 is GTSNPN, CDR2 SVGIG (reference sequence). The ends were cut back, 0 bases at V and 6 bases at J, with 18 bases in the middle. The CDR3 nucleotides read TGTGCCTGGAGTGTACAAGGTGTCAGGGCCTGCGAGCAGTACTTC. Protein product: CAWSVQGVRACEQYF.

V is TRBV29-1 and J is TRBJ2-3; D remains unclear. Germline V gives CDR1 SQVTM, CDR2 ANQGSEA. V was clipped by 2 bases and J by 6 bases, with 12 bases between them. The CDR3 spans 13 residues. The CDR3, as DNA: TGCAGCGTTGAATATCCAGGTGGGGATACGCAGTATTTT. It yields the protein CSVEYPGGDTQYF.

The CDR3 DNA reads TGCGCCAGCAGCCAAGATCCTGGACTGAACTATGGCTACACCTTC. The encoded protein is CASSQDPGLNYGYTF. V usage is TRBV4-1 and J usage is TRBJ1-2; the D is unclear. The germline V gene has CDR1 MGHRA and CDR2 YSYEKL. CDR3 length equals 15 residues. V was cut by 0 bases and J by 2 bases, with 10 bases left in between.

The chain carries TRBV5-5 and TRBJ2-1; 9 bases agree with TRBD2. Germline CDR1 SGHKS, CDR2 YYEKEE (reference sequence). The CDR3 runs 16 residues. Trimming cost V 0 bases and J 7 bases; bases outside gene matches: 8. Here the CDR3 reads CASSLGREGLLNEQFF. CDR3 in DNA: TGTGCCAGCAGCTTGGGGCGGGAGGGCCTTTTAAATGAGCAGTTCTTC.